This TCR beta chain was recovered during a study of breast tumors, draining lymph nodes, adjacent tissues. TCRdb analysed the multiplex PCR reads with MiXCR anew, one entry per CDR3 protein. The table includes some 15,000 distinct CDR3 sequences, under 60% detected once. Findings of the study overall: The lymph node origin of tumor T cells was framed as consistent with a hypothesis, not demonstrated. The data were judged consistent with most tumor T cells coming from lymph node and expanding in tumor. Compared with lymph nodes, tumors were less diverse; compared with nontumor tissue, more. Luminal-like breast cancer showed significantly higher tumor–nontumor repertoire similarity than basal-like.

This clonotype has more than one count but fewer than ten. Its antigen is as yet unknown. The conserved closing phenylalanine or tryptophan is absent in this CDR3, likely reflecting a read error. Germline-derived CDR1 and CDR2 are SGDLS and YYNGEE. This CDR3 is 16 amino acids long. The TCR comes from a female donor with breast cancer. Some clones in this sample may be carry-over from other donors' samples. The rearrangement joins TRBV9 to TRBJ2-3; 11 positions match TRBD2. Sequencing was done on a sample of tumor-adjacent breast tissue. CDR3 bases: TGTGCGAGCAGCGGTGGGACTAGCGGTTTAACACATACGCAGTATTTG. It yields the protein CASSGGTSGLTHTQYL.